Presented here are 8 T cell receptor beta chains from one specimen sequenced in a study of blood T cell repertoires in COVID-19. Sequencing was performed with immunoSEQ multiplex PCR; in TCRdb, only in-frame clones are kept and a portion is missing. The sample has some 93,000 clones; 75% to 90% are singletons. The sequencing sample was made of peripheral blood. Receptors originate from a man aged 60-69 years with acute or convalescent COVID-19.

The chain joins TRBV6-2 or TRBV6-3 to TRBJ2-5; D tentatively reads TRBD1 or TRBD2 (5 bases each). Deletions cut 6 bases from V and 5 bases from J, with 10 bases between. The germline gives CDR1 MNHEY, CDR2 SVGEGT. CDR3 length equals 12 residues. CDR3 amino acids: CASSPGQETQYF. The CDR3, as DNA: TGTGCCAGCAGCCCGGGGCAGGAGACCCAGTACTTC.

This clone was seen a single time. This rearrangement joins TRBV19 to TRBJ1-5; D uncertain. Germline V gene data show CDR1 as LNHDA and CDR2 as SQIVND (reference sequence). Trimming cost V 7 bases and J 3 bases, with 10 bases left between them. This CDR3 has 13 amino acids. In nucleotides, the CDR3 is TGTGCCAGTATTGCACAGAACAATCAGCCCCAGCATTTT. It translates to CASIAQNNQPQHF.

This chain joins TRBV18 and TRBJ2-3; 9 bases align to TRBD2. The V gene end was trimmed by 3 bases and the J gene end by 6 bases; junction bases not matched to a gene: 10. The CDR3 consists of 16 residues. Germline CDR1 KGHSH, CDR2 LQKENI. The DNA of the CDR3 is TGTGCCAGCTCACCTCTGGCGGGAGGGGAGTCGGATACGCAGTATTTT. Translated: CASSPLAGGESDTQYF.

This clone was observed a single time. This CDR3 reads CAWSVDIQGNSPLHF. In DNA form, the CDR3 reads TGTGCCTGGAGTGTAGATATTCAGGGTAATTCACCCCTCCACTTT. The genes are TRBV30 and TRBJ1-6; D might be TRBD1 (5 bases). CDR1 and CDR2 from the germline V gene are GTSNPN and SVGIG (reference sequence). V was trimmed by 0 bases and J by 6 bases, leaving 12 bases between them. CDR3 size: 15 residues.

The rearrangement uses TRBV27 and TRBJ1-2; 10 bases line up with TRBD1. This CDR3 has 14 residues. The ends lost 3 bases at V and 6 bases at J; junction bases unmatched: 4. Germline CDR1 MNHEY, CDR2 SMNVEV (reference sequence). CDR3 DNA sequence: TGTGCCAGCAGTTTCCGGGACAGGGGCCATGGCTACACCTTC. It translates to CASSFRDRGHGYTF.

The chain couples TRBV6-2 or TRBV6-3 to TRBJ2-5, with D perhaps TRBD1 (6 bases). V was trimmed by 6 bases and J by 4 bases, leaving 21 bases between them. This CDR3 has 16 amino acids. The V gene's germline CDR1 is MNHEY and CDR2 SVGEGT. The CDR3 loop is CASSRRTGQRAETQYF. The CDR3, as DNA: TGTGCCAGCAGCCGACGGACGGGACAACGGGCAGAGACCCAGTACTTC.

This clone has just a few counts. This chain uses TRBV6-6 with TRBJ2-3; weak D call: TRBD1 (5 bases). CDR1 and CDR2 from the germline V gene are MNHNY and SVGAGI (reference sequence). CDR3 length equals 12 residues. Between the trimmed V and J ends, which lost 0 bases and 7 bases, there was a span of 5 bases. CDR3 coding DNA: TGTGCCAGCAGTTACTCGGACAATACGCAGTATTTT. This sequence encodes CASSYSDNTQYF.

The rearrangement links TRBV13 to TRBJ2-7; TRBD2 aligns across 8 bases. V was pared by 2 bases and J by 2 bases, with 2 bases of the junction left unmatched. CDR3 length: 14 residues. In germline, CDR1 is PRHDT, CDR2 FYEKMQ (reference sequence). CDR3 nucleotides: TGTGCCAGCAGCTTACGGGGACTAGCCTACGAGCAGTACTTC. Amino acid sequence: CASSLRGLAYEQYF.